In its sample, the clone carrying this T cell receptor beta chain was seen many times. The sample is drawn from a study of regulatory T cells in long-lasting Graves disease. In the study overall: Antithyroid drug exposure in newly diagnosed Graves' patients had lasted under 3 months.

Arm-PCR with iRepertoire HTBI primers amplified the CDR3 regions for these TCR beta libraries. Via MiXCR, TCRdb re-called the multiplex PCR reads, giving one row per CDR3 protein. Of some 250,000 distinct CDR3 sequences listed, more than 15% were seen once; the top ten hold 14%. As for time point: newly diagnosed GD, antithyroid drugs for less than 3 months. Scientists built the TCR library using RNA that was extracted from PBMCs. Per the germline V gene, CDR1 is LNHNV and CDR2 is YYDKDF (reference sequence). CDR3 length equals 16 residues. Trimming took 0 bases from V and 3 from J, leaving 11 bases between them. Another study also made use of these data, one on T cells in Graves' hyperthyroidism and ophthalmopathy.

The TCR originated in a woman between 25 and 40 years old with Graves disease. Source: peripheral blood mononuclear cells (PBMCs), taken at new diagnosis, from a patient treated with antithyroid drugs. This chain links TRBV15 with TRBJ1-4; tentatively, D is TRBD1 (5 bases). This chain's CDR3 is CATSRDPGTANEKLFF. CDR3 in DNA: TGTGCCACCAGCAGAGATCCGGGGACGGCTAATGAAAAACTGTTTTTT.